This T cell receptor beta chain was recovered during a study of Ad26.COV2.S vaccination and SARS-CoV-2 variants. In the case of this clone: Its target is unknown.

This CDR3 has 15 amino acids. Germline CDR1 MDHEN, CDR2 SYDVKM. V was cut by 5 bases and J by 4 bases, with 15 bases left in between. Treatment given: around 19 received Ad26.COV2.S at low or high dose, single or two shots; 5 received placebo; per-sample allocation not given. Samples analyzed were those drawn on day 63 after the first vaccine or placebo injection. The vaccine delivered Wuhan-strain SARS-CoV-2 spike through an Ad26 vector. Generated by immunoSEQ multiplex PCR, the TCRdb table keeps only in-frame clones and is missing some. The sample includes roughly 400,000 clones, around 90% of them seen just once. Notes on the study in general: The breadth of spike-specific CD8+ and CD4+ T cell responses after vaccination was reportedly substantial. Placebo and vaccine recipients had non-spike TCR breadth that was similar.

The chain recombines TRBV28 with TRBJ2-1; D might be TRBD1 (5 bases). Sequenced here: peripheral blood, sampled in a trial of Ad26.COV2.S vaccine versus placebo. The origin of this receptor is a person aged 18-65 years who received the Ad26.COV2.S COVID-19 vaccine or a placebo. CDR3 coding DNA: TGTGCCAGCAGTCTAGGGGCGGCGGAGTACAATGAGCAGTTCTTC. Protein product: CASSLGAAEYNEQFF.